The T cell receptor (beta chain) described here comes from a study of blood T cell repertoires in COVID-19. At the level of the study: Samples taken during acute and convalescent COVID-19 were collected in the United States, Italy and Spain. T cells, B-cell-depleted T cells, or PBMCs supplied cDNA or gDNA.

V lost 7 bases to trimming and J lost 7 bases; unmatched junction nucleotides: 7. The CDR3 is 15 residues long. Germline assignment: CDR1 KGHDR and CDR2 SFDVKD. Original handling: Scientists estimated how many nucleated cells there were by amplifying reference gene primers. The protocol was immunoSEQ multiplex PCR, while the TCRdb copy is restricted to in-frame clones and leaves out a portion. Clone size and V and J calls were adopted from that table, with D and trimming inferred from the DNA. The sample contains about 240,000 clones, about 86% of which appear only once. This TCR derives from a woman aged 80 or older with acute or convalescent COVID-19. The sample comprised peripheral blood. The chain employs TRBV24-1 and TRBJ1-5; TRBD1 matches 12 bases. Here the CDR3 reads CATSEGQGAGQPQHF. DNA of the CDR3: TGTGCCACCAGCGAGGGACAGGGGGCTGGCCAGCCCCAGCATTTT.